This TCR beta chain stems from a study of control samples from healthy donors and cancer patients. Per germline, CDR1 MNHEY and CDR2 SMNVEV (reference sequence). The CDR3 has 14 amino acids. V gave up 5 bases and J gave up 1 base, with 12 bases separating them. TCRdb's table, derived via immunoSEQ multiplex PCR, lists solely in-frame clones and lacks some. The sample shows some 100,000 clones, 79% of them seen only once. The V gene is TRBV27, the J gene TRBJ2-7, with D perhaps given as TRBD1 or TRBD2 (5 bases each). Sequencing was performed on blood. This clonotype was sampled from a woman in her thirties in good health. CDR3 sequence: CASSRDGVSYEQYF. The CDR3 DNA reads as TGTGCCAGCAGTCGGGACGGGGTATCCTACGAGCAGTACTTC.